This TCR beta chain was sequenced for a study of blood T cell repertoires in COVID-19. Study-level background: Material from acute and convalescent COVID-19 was sourced from the United States, Italy and Spain. Sample material is recorded as cDNA or gDNA derived from T cells, B-cell-depleted T cells, or PBMCs.

Original handling: From reference gene primer amplification, estimates of nucleated cell counts were derived. Profiled with immunoSEQ multiplex PCR; TCRdb holds only in-frame clones, not every one. That table gives V, J and clone size, and the DNA gave D and trimming. Of approximately 30,000 clones listed, about nine tenths are singletons. From germline, CDR1 is LNHDA and CDR2 SQIVND (reference sequence). This CDR3 contains 14 residues. J lost 0 bases, V lost 5 bases, and 2 bases had no gene match. This chain connects TRBV19 to TRBJ1-1; 8 nucleotides line up with TRBD1. This sequence was found in a human donor in a cohort sampled during active COVID-19. The sample comprised peripheral blood. The CDR3 coding sequence is TGTGCCAGTAGTCGACAGGGGATGAACACTGAAGCTTTCTTT. Translating it yields CASSRQGMNTEAFF.